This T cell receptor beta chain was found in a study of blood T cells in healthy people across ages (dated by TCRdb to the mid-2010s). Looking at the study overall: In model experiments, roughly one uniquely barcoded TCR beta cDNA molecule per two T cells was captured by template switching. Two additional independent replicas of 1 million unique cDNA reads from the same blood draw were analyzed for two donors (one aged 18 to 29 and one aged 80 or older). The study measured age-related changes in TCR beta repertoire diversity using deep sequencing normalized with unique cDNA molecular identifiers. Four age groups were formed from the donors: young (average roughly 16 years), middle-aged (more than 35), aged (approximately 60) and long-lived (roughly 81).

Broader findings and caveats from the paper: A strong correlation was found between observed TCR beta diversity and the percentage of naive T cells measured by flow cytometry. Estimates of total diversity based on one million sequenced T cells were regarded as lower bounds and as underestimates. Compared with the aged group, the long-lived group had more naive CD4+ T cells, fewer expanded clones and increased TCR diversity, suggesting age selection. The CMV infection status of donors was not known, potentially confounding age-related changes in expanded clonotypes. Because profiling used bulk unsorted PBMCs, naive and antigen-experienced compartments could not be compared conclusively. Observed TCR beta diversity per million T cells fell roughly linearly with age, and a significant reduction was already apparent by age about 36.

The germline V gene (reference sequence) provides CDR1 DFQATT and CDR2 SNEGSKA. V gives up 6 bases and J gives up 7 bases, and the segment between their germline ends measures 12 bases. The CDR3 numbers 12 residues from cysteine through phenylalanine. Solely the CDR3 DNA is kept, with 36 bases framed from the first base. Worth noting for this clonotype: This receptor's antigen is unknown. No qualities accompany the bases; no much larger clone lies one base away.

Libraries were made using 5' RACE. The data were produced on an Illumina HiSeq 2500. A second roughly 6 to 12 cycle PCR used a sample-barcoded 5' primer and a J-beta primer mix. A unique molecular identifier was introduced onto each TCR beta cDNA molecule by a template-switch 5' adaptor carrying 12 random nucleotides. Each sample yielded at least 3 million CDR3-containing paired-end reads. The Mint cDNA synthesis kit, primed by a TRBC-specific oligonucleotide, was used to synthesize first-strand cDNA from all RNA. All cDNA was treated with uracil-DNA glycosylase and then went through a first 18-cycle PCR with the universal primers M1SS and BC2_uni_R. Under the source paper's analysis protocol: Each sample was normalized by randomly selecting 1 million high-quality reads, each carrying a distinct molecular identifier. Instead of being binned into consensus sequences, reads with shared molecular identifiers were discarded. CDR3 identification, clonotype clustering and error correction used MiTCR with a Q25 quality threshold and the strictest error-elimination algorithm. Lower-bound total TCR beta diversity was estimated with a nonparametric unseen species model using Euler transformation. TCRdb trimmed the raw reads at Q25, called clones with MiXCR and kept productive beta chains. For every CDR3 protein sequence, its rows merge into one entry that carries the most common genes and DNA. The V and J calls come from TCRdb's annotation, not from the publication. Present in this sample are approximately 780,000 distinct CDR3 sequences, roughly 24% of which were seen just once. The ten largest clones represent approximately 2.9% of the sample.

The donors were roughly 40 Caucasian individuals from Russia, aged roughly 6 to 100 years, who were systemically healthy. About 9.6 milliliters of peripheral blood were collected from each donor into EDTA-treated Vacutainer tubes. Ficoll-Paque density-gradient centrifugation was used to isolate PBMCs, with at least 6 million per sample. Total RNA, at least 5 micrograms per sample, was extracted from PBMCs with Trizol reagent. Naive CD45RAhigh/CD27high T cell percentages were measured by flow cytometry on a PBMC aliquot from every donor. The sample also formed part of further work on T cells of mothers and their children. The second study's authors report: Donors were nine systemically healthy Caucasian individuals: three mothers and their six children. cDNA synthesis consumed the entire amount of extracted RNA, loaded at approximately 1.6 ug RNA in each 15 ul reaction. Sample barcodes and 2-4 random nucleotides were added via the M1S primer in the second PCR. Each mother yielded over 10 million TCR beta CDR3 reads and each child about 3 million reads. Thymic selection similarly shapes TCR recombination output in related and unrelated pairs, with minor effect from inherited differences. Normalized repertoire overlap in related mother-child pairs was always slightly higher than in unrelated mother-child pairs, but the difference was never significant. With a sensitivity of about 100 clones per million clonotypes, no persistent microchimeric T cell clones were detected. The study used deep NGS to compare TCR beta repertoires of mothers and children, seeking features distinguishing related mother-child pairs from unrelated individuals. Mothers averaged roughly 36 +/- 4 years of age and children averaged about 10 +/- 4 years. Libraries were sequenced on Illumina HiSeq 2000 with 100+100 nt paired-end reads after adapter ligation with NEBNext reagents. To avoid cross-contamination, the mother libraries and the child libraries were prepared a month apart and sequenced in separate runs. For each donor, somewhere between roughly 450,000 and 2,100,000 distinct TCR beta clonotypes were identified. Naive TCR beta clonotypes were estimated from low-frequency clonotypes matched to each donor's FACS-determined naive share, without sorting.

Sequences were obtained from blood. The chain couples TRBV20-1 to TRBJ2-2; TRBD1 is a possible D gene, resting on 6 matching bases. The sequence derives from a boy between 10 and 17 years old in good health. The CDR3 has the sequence CSASEGVGELFF. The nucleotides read TGCAGTGCCTCTGAGGGGGTCGGGGAGCTGTTTTTT.